This is a list of T cell receptor beta chains from one sample in a study of monozygotic twins with inflammatory bowel disease. TCRdb reprocessed the 5' RACE reads and stores each CDR3 protein as one record, lacking DNA. The sample has over 200,000 distinct CDR3 sequences; the top ten hold less than 2%. The source material was blood. The receptors derive from a human donor with ulcerative colitis or Crohn's disease, or a healthy co-twin of an affected twin (not recorded which). CDR3s include the opening cysteine and the closing phenylalanine or tryptophan.

j_gene,v_gene,CDR3aa
TRBJ2-7,TRBV20-1,CSASVDYEQYF
TRBJ2-7,TRBV5-6,CASSKPADGSSYEQYF
TRBJ2-3,TRBV10-3,CAISEPMAAKSLRDTQYF
TRBJ2-2,TRBV11-2,CASSLNRGVSGELFF
TRBJ2-5,TRBV5-5,CASSSFPVTQETQYF
TRBJ2-5,TRBV3-1,CASSQWETQYF
TRBJ2-3,TRBV12-3/TRBV12-4,CASSLAAGTGNDTQYF
TRBJ2-7,TRBV11-2,CASSLGYRGETYEQYF
TRBJ2-2,TRBV7-6,CASSGRLESGELFF
TRBJ1-4,TRBV12-3/TRBV12-4,CASRGQGSNEKLFF
TRBJ2-3,TRBV5-1,CTSSFRDIGTDTQYF
TRBJ1-1,TRBV7-2,CASSPHTMNTEAFF
TRBJ2-3,TRBV4-2,CASSQDGGSTDTQYF
TRBJ1-1,TRBV9,CASSDQGITEAFF
TRBJ1-1,TRBV29-1,CSVDGTGGTEAFF